Below, 10 T cell receptor beta chains from the same sample are listed, as sequenced in a study of blood T cells in healthy people across ages. Together with a sample-barcoded 5' primer, a J-beta primer mix was included in a second PCR lasting roughly 6 to 12 cycles. One entry per CDR3 protein results from TCRdb running MiXCR on the 5' RACE reads. Of 1.8 million or so distinct CDR3 sequences listed, approximately 40% are singletons. Specimen: blood. The receptors stem from a human donor in good health.

The table lists this clonotype with a few counts. The CDR3 loop is CASSQAGTTQETQYF. The CDR3 DNA is TGTGCCAGCAGCCAGGCCGGGACAACGCAAGAGACCCAGTACTTC. The chain is built from TRBV4-2 and TRBJ2-5, with a possible D match to TRBD1 (6 bases). The CDR3 spans 15 residues. The germline CDR1 and CDR2 sequences are LGHNA and YNFKEQ. V gave up 3 bases and J gave up 2 bases, with 13 bases separating them.

Concerning this clonotype: One end of the junction does not line up with germline, which may come from a read error. V and J are TRBV11-2 and TRBJ2-5; D is perhaps TRBD2 (5 bases). Germline-derived CDR1 and CDR2 are SGHAT and FQNNGV. This CDR3 comprises 15 residues. The CDR3 nucleotides are TGTGTCAGCAGCACATGGACTCTGGGAGAGGAGACCCAGTACTTC. It translates to CVSSTWTLGEETQYF.

V gene TRBV7-2 combines with J gene TRBJ1-5; tentative D call: TRBD1 (6 bases). The CDR3 sequence is 15 residues long. V lost 4 bases to trimming and J lost 7 bases, with 17 bases between them. The V gene's germline CDR1 is SGHTA and CDR2 FQGNSA. CDR3 protein: CASSYRGGGGQPQHF. In DNA, the CDR3 is TGTGCCAGCAGCTACCGGGGAGGGGGTGGGCAGCCCCAGCATTTT. The complete variable domain, with remaining parts taken from reference TRBV7-2 and TRBJ1-5, reads GAGVSQSPSNKVTEKGKDVELRCDPISGHTALYWYRQSLGQGLEFLIYFQGNSAPDKSGLPSDRFSAERTGGSVSTLTIQRTQQEDSAVYLCASSYRGGGGQPQHFGDGTRLSIL.

This clonotype has only a few counts. This chain joins TRBV27 and TRBJ2-3; 7 bases are shared with TRBD1. Trimming took 6 bases from V and 4 from J; bases not matched to a gene: 7. CDR1 is MNHEY, CDR2 SMNVEV, per germline (reference sequence). CDR3 size: 14 residues. The CDR3 region has the DNA TGTGCCAGCAGCCACAGGGGTCCCGCAGATACGCAGTATTTT. Its protein product is CASSHRGPADTQYF.

The gene calls are TRBV29-1 and TRBJ1-5; no reliable D call. The CDR3 totals 18 residues. V lost 0 bases to trimming and J lost 0 bases, with 18 bases between them. Germline CDR1 is SQVTM and CDR2 is ANQGSEA. In DNA form, the CDR3 reads TGCAGCGTTGAAGATGGCGAACGTTGGCCTAATAGCAATCAGCCCCAGCATTTT. Translating gives CSVEDGERWPNSNQPQHF.

The chain uses TRBV5-1 and TRBJ1-4; tentatively, D is TRBD1 (6 bases). CDR1 is SGHRS, CDR2 YFSETQ, per germline. Trimming cost V 3 bases and J 3 bases, with 9 bases left between them. The CDR3 is 14 amino acids. The CDR3 DNA is TGCGCCAGCAGCTCCGGACAGCCTAATGAAAAACTGTTTTTT. Translated, it gives CASSSGQPNEKLFF.

The CDR3 spells CASSRRDSNYGQYF. DNA of the CDR3: TGTGCCAGCAGCCGCCGGGACAGTAACTACGGGCAGTACTTC. This chain links TRBV7-2 with TRBJ2-5; 7 bases fit TRBD1. Germline CDR1 is SGHTA and CDR2 is FQGNSA. Trimming cost V 5 bases and J 11 bases; bases outside gene matches: 14. This CDR3 has 14 residues.

In this sample, this clonotype turned up a few times. The chain is built from TRBV4-2 and TRBJ2-7, with 10 bases lining up with TRBD2. V trimming: 0 bases; J trimming: 3 bases; junction bases outside the gene matches: 8. CDR3 length: 17 residues. CDR1 LGHNA and CDR2 YNFKEQ come from the germline V gene. As DNA, the CDR3 is TGTGCCAGCAGCCAAGAAGGCCTAGCGGGGGTCGTCTACGAGCAGTACTTC. It encodes CASSQEGLAGVVYEQYF.

The CDR3 reads CSAFPSGSTDTQYF. The CDR3 DNA is TGCAGTGCTTTCCCCTCTGGCAGCACAGATACGCAGTATTTT. This rearrangement joins TRBV20-1 to TRBJ2-3; D unresolved. The CDR3 runs to 14 residues. CDR1 is DFQATT, CDR2 SNEGSKA, per germline (reference sequence). The V gene lost 5 bases and the J gene lost 0 bases, with 12 bases spanning the gap.

V gene TRBV7-3 combines with J gene TRBJ2-3; tentative D call: TRBD1 (7 bases). Germline V CDR1 and CDR2: SGHTA, FQGTGA. Trimming took off 5 bases at V and 5 bases at J, with 17 bases between the two ends. The CDR3 totals 15 residues. CDR3 nucleotides: TGTGCCAGCAGCCCAAGGTGGAGGGACAGAGATACGCAGTATTTT. This sequence encodes CASSPRWRDRDTQYF. Filled out from reference TRBV7-3 and TRBJ2-3, the complete variable domain reads GAGVSQTPSNKVTEKGKYVELRCDPISGHTALYWYRQSLGQGPEFLIYFQGTGAADDSGLPNDRFFAVRPEGSVSTLKIQRTERGDSAVYLCASSPRWRDRDTQYFGPGTRLTVL.